Given below is one T cell receptor (beta chain) in context. Antigen specificity is unknown. This specimen comes from a study of T cell responses to AZD1222 COVID-19 vaccine. Study outcomes and limitations: There were repertoire samples only from the period after the peak T cell response.

V lost 3 bases, J lost 9 bases, and 12 bases lay in between. Germline lookup yields CDR1 LNHDA and CDR2 SQIVND (reference sequence). The CDR3 loop spans 13 amino acids. The method was immunoSEQ multiplex PCR; TCRdb's version includes in-frame clones alone and lacks a portion of them. The sample holds over 110,000 clones, about 90% seen once. Sequencing used peripheral blood, obtained 28 days after the second AZD1222 dose. The receptor was isolated from an adult who received the AZD1222 COVID-19 vaccine. The chain joins TRBV19 to TRBJ2-1, with D possibly being TRBD2 (6 bases). CDR3 in DNA: TGTGCCAGTAGTATGGAGGGAAAGACTGAGCAGTTCTTC. This codes for CASSMEGKTEQFF.